Below, 22 T cell receptor beta chains from the same sample are listed, as sequenced in a study of blood T cells in healthy people across ages. Using a J-beta primer mix together with a sample-barcoded 5' primer, a second PCR was run for roughly 7 to 12 cycles. TCRdb re-called the 5' RACE reads with MiXCR, one entry per CDR3 protein. The table records about 1.7 million distinct CDR3 sequences, 28% of them present only once. Sequenced: blood. The source is a woman younger than 45 in good health.

This chain uses TRBV20-1 with TRBJ1-4; no firm D call. CDR3 length: 15 residues. The V and J ends lost 0 bases and 8 bases respectively, with 16 bases between them. The germline CDR1 and CDR2 sequences are DFQATT and SNEGSKA (reference sequence). CDR3: CSARDRMLGREKLFF. Written as DNA, the CDR3 is TGCAGTGCTAGAGATCGGATGTTGGGCCGGGAAAAACTGTTTTTT.

This sequence joins TRBV27 and TRBJ1-2; D unresolved. The ends were cut back, 4 bases at V and 4 bases at J, with 10 bases in the middle. The germline V gene encodes CDR1 MNHEY and CDR2 SMNVEV (reference sequence). The length of the CDR3 is 13 residues. The chain's CDR3 is CASSSRLIYGYTF. The CDR3, as DNA: TGTGCCAGCAGTTCCCGACTGATCTATGGCTACACCTTC.

This rearrangement joins TRBV15 to TRBJ1-2, with D maybe TRBD1 (5 bases). CDR1 LNHNV and CDR2 YYDKDF come from the germline V gene (reference sequence). V lost 1 base, J lost 5 bases, and 23 bases lay in between. The CDR3 covers 18 residues. In DNA, the CDR3 is TGTGCCACCAGCAGAGGTGATGGCCAGGGAATGGACTATTATGGCTACACCTTC. It encodes CATSRGDGQGMDYYGYTF.

This clonotype was seen many times. As DNA, the CDR3 is TGTGCCAGCAGCCAAGGGCAGACCTATGGCTACACCTTC. Its protein product is CASSQGQTYGYTF. The chain carries TRBV3-1 and TRBJ1-2; D is uncertain. The V gene's germline CDR1 is LGHDT and CDR2 YNNKEL (reference sequence). CDR3 length equals 13 residues. Trimming pared 1 base from V and 4 bases from J, leaving 7 bases between.

Only a few counts were recorded for this clonotype. This chain uses TRBV5-1 with TRBJ2-3; weak D call: TRBD1 (5 bases). V lost 0 bases and J 4 bases, leaving 18 bases between the germline ends. From germline, CDR1 is SGHRS and CDR2 YFSETQ. This CDR3 has 17 residues. Here the CDR3 DNA reads TGCGCCAGCAGCTTGGCCGGTGGGGCGCGATTCCCAGATACGCAGTATTTT. It translates to CASSLAGGARFPDTQYF.

This clonotype was detected many times. This chain joins TRBV7-6 and TRBJ1-2; no clear D gene. V gave up 0 bases and J gave up 4 bases, with 9 bases separating them. The length of the CDR3 is 14 residues. Germline loops: CDR1 SGHVS, CDR2 FNYEAQ. CDR3 DNA: TGTGCCAGCAGCTTAGCTCCCGGTGGCTATGGCTACACCTTC. This codes for CASSLAPGGYGYTF.

This clonotype appeared a few times. The chain couples TRBV19 to TRBJ2-1; possibly TRBD1 for D (5 bases). The CDR3 consists of 13 residues. CDR1 is LNHDA, CDR2 SQIVND, per germline (reference sequence). Trimming pared 8 bases from V and 7 bases from J, leaving 15 bases between. The CDR3 coding sequence is TGTGCCAGTTCGACACAACAGGTGAATGAGCAGTTCTTC. Translating it yields CASSTQQVNEQFF.

The V gene is TRBV27, the J gene TRBJ1-6, with TRBD1 as a possible D gene (5 bases). The V gene lost 4 bases and the J gene lost 11 bases, with 9 bases spanning the gap. In germline, CDR1 is MNHEY, CDR2 SMNVEV (reference sequence). The CDR3 runs to 12 residues. The CDR3, as DNA: TGTGCCAGCAGTTACCCAGGGACACCCCTCCACTTT. Translating gives CASSYPGTPLHF.

The chain recombines TRBV27 with TRBJ1-1, with D hard to call. Trimming took 6 bases from V and 1 from J, leaving 9 bases between them. The CDR3 contains 13 residues. The germline CDR1 and CDR2 sequences are MNHEY and SMNVEV (reference sequence). CDR3 loop: CASRERRNTEAFF. The CDR3 bases are TGTGCCAGCAGGGAAAGAAGGAACACTGAAGCTTTCTTT.

The V and J genes are TRBV25-1 and TRBJ2-1, with D perhaps matching TRBD1 or TRBD2 (5 bases each). Germline V gives CDR1 MGHDK, CDR2 SYGVNS. V dropped 1 base and J dropped 2 bases, with 12 bases sitting between them. This CDR3 spans 16 amino acids. In DNA, the CDR3 is TGTGCCAGCAGTGAATTTGCAGGGAGTACCTACAATGAGCAGTTCTTC. Its translation is CASSEFAGSTYNEQFF.

The chain couples TRBV20-1 to TRBJ1-6; D unresolved. This CDR3 contains 11 residues. With 5 bases removed from V and 8 bases from J, the gap between germline ends came to 7 bases. Germline V lookup: CDR1 DFQATT, CDR2 SNEGSKA (reference sequence). The CDR3 sequence: CSALRDSPLHF. The CDR3 DNA reads as TGCAGTGCTCTTAGGGATTCACCCCTCCACTTT.

Turning to this clonotype: The conserved closing phenylalanine or tryptophan is absent in this CDR3, likely reflecting a read error. This chain connects TRBV12-5 to TRBJ2-7; 11 bases are shared with TRBD1. V was clipped by 9 bases and J by 7 bases; unmatched bases: 11. CDR1 and CDR2 from the germline V gene are LGHNT and FRNRAP. CDR3 length: 14 amino acids. CDR3 loop: CARGPGQGAREQYC. The CDR3 DNA sequence: TGTGCTAGGGGTCCCGGACAGGGGGCGCGGGAGCAGTACTGC.

There are a few counts of this clonotype. This rearrangement joins TRBV4-3 to TRBJ2-7, with D unclear. The germline gives CDR1 LGHNA, CDR2 YSLEER. With 0 bases removed from V and 4 bases from J, the gap between germline ends came to 16 bases. This CDR3 has 16 residues. CDR3 sequence: CASSQDRVARSYEQYF. Written as DNA, the CDR3 is TGCGCCAGCAGCCAAGATCGCGTGGCTAGGAGTTACGAGCAGTACTTC.

This rearrangement joins TRBV5-1 to TRBJ1-2; TRBD1 matches at 8 bases. V trimming: 4 bases; J trimming: 1 base; junction bases outside the gene matches: 3. This CDR3 comprises 14 residues. Per the germline V gene, CDR1 is SGHRS and CDR2 is YFSETQ. CDR3 bases: TGCGCCAGCAGCGTGGACAGGGATAACTATGGCTACACCTTC. Translation gives CASSVDRDNYGYTF.

This sequence joins TRBV12-3 or TRBV12-4 and TRBJ2-4; TRBD2 matches 8 bases. J was trimmed by 13 bases and V by 4 bases; bases with no gene match: 15. This CDR3 comprises 15 residues. CDR3 in DNA: TGTGCCAGCAGTTCGCGGGGGGCCTCTATGCATGAGCAGTACTTC. It translates to CASSSRGASMHEQYF.

J is TRBJ2-1 and V is TRBV7-6; 7 positions match TRBD2. Germline CDR1 and CDR2: SGHVS and FNYEAQ. This CDR3 has 12 residues. Trimming took 11 bases from V and 6 from J; bases not matched to a gene: 7. CDR3 bases: TGTGCCTACAACGTAGCGGGCAATGAGCAGTTCTTC. Translation gives CAYNVAGNEQFF.

The chain employs TRBV7-9 and TRBJ2-5; D gene unclear. Germline lookup yields CDR1 SEHNR and CDR2 FQNEAQ (reference sequence). The CDR3 is made up of 16 amino acids. The germline V and J ends were trimmed by 4 bases and 2 bases, with 17 bases remaining between them. The CDR3 sequence: CASSSKASNQQETQYF. The CDR3 DNA follows: TGTGCCAGCAGCTCTAAGGCCTCTAACCAACAAGAGACCCAGTACTTC.

Here the CDR3 DNA reads TGCAGTGCTGACGTAAGCGGGAGGGCCCTGGGTACGCAGTATTTT. Translation: CSADVSGRALGTQYF. The rearrangement joins TRBV20-1 to TRBJ2-3; 10 nucleotides line up with TRBD2. This CDR3 is 15 amino acids long. Germline lookup yields CDR1 DFQATT and CDR2 SNEGSKA (reference sequence). The V gene end was trimmed by 5 bases and the J gene end by 8 bases; junction bases not matched to a gene: 13.

V gene TRBV7-6 combines with J gene TRBJ2-5; no definite D call. Germline V gene sequence: CDR1 SGHVS, CDR2 FNYEAQ. The V and J ends lost 3 bases and 9 bases respectively, with 8 bases between them. The CDR3 has 11 amino acids. The CDR3 coding sequence is TGTGCCAGCAGCTTTAAGGATGCCCAGTACTTC. As protein: CASSFKDAQYF.

This chain uses TRBV7-6 with TRBJ2-3; D gene unclear. Germline lookup yields CDR1 SGHVS and CDR2 FNYEAQ. CDR3 length: 15 amino acids. Trimming removed 4 bases at V and 0 bases at J, with 11 bases between. This CDR3 is CASSSSSRSTDTQYF. CDR3 coding DNA: TGTGCCAGCAGCTCTTCGTCTCGCAGCACAGATACGCAGTATTTT. Based on the CDR3 plus reference TRBV7-6 and TRBJ2-3, the full variable domain is GAGVSQSPRYKVTKRGQDVALRCDPISGHVSLYWYRQALGQGPEFLTYFNYEAQQDKSGLPNDRFSAERPEGSISTLTIQRTEQRDSAMYRCASSSSSRSTDTQYFGPGTRLTVL.

The chain has TRBV27 and TRBJ1-2; 7 nucleotides match TRBD1. Germline V gene sequence: CDR1 MNHEY, CDR2 SMNVEV (reference sequence). Trimming cost V 7 bases and J 5 bases; bases outside gene matches: 7. The CDR3 sequence is 13 residues long. The CDR3 loop reads CASKPGTAYGYTF. DNA for the CDR3: TGTGCCAGCAAACCAGGGACAGCATATGGCTACACCTTC.

This rearrangement joins TRBV12-5 to TRBJ1-5, with unresolved D. This CDR3 region has 15 residues. The V gene lost 0 bases and the J gene lost 5 bases, with 11 bases spanning the gap. Germline V lookup: CDR1 LGHNT, CDR2 FRNRAP. In nucleotides, the CDR3 is TGTGCTAGTGGTTTGGTACAGTCTGGGGATCAGCCCCAGCATTTT. It encodes CASGLVQSGDQPQHF.